The rows below give T cell receptor beta chains drawn from one sample of a study of T cell changes during pregnancy in multiple sclerosis. TCRdb keeps only in-frame clones here, not all; method: immunoSEQ multiplex PCR. The table records 45,000 to 60,000 clones, 92% of them present only once. Material: CD4+ T cells from peripheral blood mononuclear cells, obtained after pregnancy. Every receptor here comes from a female donor in good health, enrolled as a control in a pregnancy study. The CDR3 runs from the conserved cysteine through the conserved F or W. Each record gives: J gene, V gene, CDR3 protein.

J: TRBJ2-7
V: TRBV2
CDR3: CASSAQGNNEQYF

J: TRBJ1-5
V: TRBV27
CDR3: CASSLSIGTGGQPQHF

J: TRBJ1-3
V: TRBV6-5
CDR3: CASSHDRDGNTIYF

J: TRBJ2-7
V: TRBV7-9
CDR3: CASSRPGIGPEQYF

J: TRBJ2-7
V: TRBV7-8
CDR3: CASSLGTSGAEQYF

J: TRBJ2-7
V: TRBV2
CDR3: CASSASYEQYF

J: TRBJ2-1
V: TRBV19
CDR3: CASTVRDSSYNEQFF

J: TRBJ1-2
V: TRBV9
CDR3: CASSAKGARGYTF

J: TRBJ1-5
V: TRBV30
CDR3: CAWSQHSNQPQHF

J: TRBJ2-1
V: TRBV6-1
CDR3: CASSSGTSSSNEQFF

J: TRBJ1-2
V: TRBV6-5
CDR3: CASKSGTDYGYTF

J: TRBJ1-1
V: TRBV9
CDR3: CASSVGAGGNTEAFF

J: TRBJ2-2
V: TRBV9
CDR3: CASSVVGRSAGELFF

J: TRBJ2-1
V: TRBV28
CDR3: CASSTPVAGLSYNGQFF

J: TRBJ2-7
V: TRBV4-1
CDR3: CASSQGLAGVTYEQYF

J: TRBJ2-1
V: TRBV11-2
CDR3: CASSGAGRYNEQFF

J: TRBJ1-5
V: TRBV30
CDR3: CAFTQGSNQPQHF

J: TRBJ1-5
V: TRBV2
CDR3: CASRSGGNSNQPQHF

J: TRBJ2-5
V: TRBV6-5
CDR3: CASTKAGGAWETQYF

J: TRBJ2-5
V: TRBV2
CDR3: CASSEILAGRETQYF

J: TRBJ2-5
V: TRBV7-9
CDR3: CASSPPGETQYF